This entry concerns a single T cell receptor beta chain. Antigen unknown. A much larger clonotype is one base distant, so this may be a read error. These data come from a study of breast tumors, draining lymph nodes, adjacent tissues. Study-wide results and limits: Most tumor T cells seemingly derive from lymph node, then expand in tumor.

This CDR3 is 15 amino acids long. Germline CDR1 is SGHTS and CDR2 is YDEGEE. V gave up 0 bases and J gave up 0 bases, with 7 bases separating them. TCRdb re-analysed the multiplex PCR reads in MiXCR, keeping a single row per CDR3 protein. This table has fewer than 25,000 distinct CDR3 sequences, 41% appearing once. This chain connects TRBV5-8 to TRBJ1-5, with D possibly being TRBD1 (6 bases). The receptor's source is a female donor with breast cancer. Some clones in this sample may be carry-over from other donors' samples. What was sequenced was breast tumor tissue. CDR3 sequence: CASSLGGASNQPQHF. The CDR3 DNA sequence: TGTGCCAGCAGCTTGGGGGGGGCTAGCAATCAGCCCCAGCATTTT.